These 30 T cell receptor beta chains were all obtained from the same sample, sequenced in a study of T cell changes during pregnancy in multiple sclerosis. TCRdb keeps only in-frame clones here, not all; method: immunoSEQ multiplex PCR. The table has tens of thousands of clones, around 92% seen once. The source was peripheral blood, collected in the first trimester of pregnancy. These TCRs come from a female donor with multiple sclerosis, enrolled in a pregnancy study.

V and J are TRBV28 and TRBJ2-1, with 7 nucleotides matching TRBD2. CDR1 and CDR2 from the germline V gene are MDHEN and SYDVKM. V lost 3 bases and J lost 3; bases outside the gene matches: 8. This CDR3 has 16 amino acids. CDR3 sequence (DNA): TGTGCCAGCAGTTTTCCTGGACTAGTTCACTACAATGAGCAGTTCTTC. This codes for CASSFPGLVHYNEQFF.

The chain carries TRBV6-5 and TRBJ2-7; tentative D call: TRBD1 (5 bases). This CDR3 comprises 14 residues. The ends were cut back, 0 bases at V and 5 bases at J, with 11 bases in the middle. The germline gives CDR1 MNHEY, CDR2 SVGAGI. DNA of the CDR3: TGTGCCAGCAGTTACTCGACAGAGAACCACGAGCAGTACTTC. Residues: CASSYSTENHEQYF.

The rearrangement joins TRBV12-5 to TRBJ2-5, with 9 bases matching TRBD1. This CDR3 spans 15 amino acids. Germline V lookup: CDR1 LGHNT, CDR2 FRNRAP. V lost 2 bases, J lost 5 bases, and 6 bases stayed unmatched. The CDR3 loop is CASGLRQGVRETQYF. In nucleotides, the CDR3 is TGTGCTAGTGGTTTGCGACAGGGGGTGAGGGAGACCCAGTACTTC.

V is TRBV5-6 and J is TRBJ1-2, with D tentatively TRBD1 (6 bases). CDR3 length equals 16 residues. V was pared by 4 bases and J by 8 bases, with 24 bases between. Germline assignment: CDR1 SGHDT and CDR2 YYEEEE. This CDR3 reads CASSPLDSPTEAGYTF. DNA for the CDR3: TGTGCCAGCAGCCCGTTGGACAGCCCCACAGAGGCCGGCTACACCTTC. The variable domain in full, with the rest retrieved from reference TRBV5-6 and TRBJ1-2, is DAGVTQSPTHLIKTRGQQVTLRCSPKSGHDTVSWYQQALGQGPQFIFQYYEEEERQRGNFPDRFSGHQFPNYSSELNVNALLLGDSALYLCASSPLDSPTEAGYTFGSGTRLTVV.

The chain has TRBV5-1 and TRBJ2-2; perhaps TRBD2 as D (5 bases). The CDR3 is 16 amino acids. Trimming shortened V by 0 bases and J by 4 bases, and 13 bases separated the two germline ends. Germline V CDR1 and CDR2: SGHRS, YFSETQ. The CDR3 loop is CASSLEPQRITGELFF. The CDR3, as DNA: TGCGCCAGCAGCTTGGAGCCCCAGCGGATCACCGGGGAGCTGTTTTTT.

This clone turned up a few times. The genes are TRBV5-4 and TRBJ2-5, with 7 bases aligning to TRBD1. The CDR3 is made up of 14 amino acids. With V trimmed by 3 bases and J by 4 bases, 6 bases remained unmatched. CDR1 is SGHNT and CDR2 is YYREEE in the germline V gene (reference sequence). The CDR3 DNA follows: TGTGCCAGCAGCTACGACCAGGGGGTAGAGACCCAGTACTTC. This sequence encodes CASSYDQGVETQYF.

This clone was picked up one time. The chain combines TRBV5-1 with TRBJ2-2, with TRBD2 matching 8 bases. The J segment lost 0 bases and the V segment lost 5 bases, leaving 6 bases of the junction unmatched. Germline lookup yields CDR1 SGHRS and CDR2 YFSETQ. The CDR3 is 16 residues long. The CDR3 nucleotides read TGCGCCAGCAGGGGACTAGGCAGGTCGAACACCGGGGAGCTGTTTTTT. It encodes CASRGLGRSNTGELFF.

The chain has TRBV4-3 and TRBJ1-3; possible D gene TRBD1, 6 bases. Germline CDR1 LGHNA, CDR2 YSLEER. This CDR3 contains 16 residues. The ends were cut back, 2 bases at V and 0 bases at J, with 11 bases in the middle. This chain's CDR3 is CASSQQGRTSGNTIYF. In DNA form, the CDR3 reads TGCGCCAGCAGCCAACAGGGGAGAACCTCTGGAAACACCATATATTTT.

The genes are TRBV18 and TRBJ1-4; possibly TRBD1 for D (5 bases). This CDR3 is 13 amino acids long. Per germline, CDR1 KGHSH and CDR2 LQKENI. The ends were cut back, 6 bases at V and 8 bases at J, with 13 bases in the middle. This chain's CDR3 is CASSPQGEEKLFF. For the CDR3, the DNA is TGTGCCAGCTCTCCTCAGGGTGAAGAAAAACTGTTTTTT.

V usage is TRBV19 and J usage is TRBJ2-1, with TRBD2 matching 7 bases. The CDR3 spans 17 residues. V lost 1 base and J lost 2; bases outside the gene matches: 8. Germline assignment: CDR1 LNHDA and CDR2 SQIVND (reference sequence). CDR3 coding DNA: TGTGCCAGTAGTATAGGAGCGGGAAATCTCCCCTACAATGAGCAGTTCTTC. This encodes CASSIGAGNLPYNEQFF. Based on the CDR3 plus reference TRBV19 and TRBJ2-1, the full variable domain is DGGITQSPKYLFRKEGQNVTLSCEQNLNHDAMYWYRQDPGQGLRLIYYSQIVNDFQKGDIAEGYSVSREKKESFPLTVTSAQKNPTAFYLCASSIGAGNLPYNEQFFGPGTRLTVL.

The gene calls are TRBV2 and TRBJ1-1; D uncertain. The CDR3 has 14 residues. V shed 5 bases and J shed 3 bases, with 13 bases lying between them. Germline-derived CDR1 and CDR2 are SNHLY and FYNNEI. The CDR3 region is CASSFTGRDTEAFF. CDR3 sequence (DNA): TGTGCCAGCAGTTTCACCGGGAGGGACACTGAAGCTTTCTTT.

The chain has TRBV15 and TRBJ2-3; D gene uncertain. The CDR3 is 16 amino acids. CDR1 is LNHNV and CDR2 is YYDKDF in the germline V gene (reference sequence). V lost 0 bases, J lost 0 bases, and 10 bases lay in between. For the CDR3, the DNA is TGTGCCACCAGCAGAGATCAGGTCTACAGCACAGATACGCAGTATTTT. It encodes CATSRDQVYSTDTQYF.

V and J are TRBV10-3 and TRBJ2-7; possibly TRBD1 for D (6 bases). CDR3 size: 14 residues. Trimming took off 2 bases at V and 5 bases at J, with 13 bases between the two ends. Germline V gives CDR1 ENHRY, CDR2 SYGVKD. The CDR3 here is CAISEPSNRDEQYF. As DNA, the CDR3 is TGTGCCATCAGTGAGCCTAGTAACAGGGACGAGCAGTACTTC.

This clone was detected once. The CDR3 DNA is TGTGCCAGCAGCCCCCGAGGGACTAGCGGGAGGGCCCTCAATGAGCAGTTCTTC. Protein sequence: CASSPRGTSGRALNEQFF. The chain combines TRBV14 with TRBJ2-1; the match to TRBD2 covers 16 bases. The CDR3 covers 18 residues. Per the germline V gene, CDR1 is SGHDN and CDR2 is FVKESK. Germline trimming cut 4 bases from V and 6 bases from J; bases unmatched to any gene: 9.

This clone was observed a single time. CDR3 amino acids: CASSGLGGSSQPQHF. The CDR3 DNA is TGTGCCAGCAGTGGACTAGGGGGCTCCTCTCAGCCCCAGCATTTT. The chain uses TRBV2 and TRBJ1-5; 7 bases agree with TRBD1. V gave up 4 bases and J gave up 6 bases; unmatched junction bases: 9. Germline-derived CDR1 and CDR2 are SNHLY and FYNNEI. This CDR3 has 15 amino acids.

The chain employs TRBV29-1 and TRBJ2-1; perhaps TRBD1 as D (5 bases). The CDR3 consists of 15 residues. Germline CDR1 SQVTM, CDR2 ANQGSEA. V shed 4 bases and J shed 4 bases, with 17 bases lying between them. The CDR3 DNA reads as TGCAGCGTTGGACTTGGGGCCTGGAATTACAATGAGCAGTTCTTC. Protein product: CSVGLGAWNYNEQFF.

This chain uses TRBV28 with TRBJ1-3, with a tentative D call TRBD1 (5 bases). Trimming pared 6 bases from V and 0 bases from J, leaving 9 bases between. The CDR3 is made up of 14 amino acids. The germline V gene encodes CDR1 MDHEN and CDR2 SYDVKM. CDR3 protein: CASSVQGSGNTIYF. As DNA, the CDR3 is TGTGCCAGCAGCGTGCAGGGCTCTGGAAACACCATATATTTT.

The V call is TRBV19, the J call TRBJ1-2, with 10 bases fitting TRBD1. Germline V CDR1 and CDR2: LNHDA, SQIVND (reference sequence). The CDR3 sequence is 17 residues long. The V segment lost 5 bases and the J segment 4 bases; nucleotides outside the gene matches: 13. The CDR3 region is CASSWGTGVSPPYGYTF. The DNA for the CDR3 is TGTGCCAGTAGTTGGGGGACAGGGGTTTCCCCTCCCTATGGCTACACCTTC.

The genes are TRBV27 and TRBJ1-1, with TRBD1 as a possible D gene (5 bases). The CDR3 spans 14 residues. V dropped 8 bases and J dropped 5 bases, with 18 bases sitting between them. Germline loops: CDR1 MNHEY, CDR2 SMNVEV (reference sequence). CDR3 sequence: CASGLSGGTTEAFF. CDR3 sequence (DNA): TGTGCCAGCGGTCTTTCCGGGGGGACGACTGAAGCTTTCTTT.

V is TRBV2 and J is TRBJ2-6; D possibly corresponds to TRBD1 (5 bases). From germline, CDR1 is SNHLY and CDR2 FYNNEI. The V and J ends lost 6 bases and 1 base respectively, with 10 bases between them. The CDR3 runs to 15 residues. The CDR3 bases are TGTGCCAGCAGCGCAGGGTTGTCTGGGGCCAACGTCCTGACTTTC. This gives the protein CASSAGLSGANVLTF. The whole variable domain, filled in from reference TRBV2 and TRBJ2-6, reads EPEVTQTPSHQVTQMGQEVILRCVPISNHLYFYWYRQILGQKVEFLVSFYNNEISEKSEIFDDQFSVERPDGSNFTLKIRSTKLEDSAMYFCASSAGLSGANVLTFGAGSRLTVL.

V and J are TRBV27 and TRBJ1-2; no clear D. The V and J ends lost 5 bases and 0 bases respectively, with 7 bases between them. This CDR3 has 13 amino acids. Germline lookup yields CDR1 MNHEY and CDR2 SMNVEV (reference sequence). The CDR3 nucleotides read TGTGCCAGCAGTCCGACAACTAACTATGGCTACACCTTC. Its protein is CASSPTTNYGYTF.

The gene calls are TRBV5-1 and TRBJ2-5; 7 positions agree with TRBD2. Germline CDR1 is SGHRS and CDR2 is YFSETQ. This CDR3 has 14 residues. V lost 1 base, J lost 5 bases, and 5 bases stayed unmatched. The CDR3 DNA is TGCGCCAGCAGCTTGTTGGGGAGGGAGGAGACCCAGTACTTC. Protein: CASSLLGREETQYF.

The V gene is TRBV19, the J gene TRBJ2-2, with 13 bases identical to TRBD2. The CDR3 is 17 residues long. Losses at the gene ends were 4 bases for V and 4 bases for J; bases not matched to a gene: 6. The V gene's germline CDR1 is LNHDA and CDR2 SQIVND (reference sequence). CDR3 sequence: CASSTGTSGDRTGELFF. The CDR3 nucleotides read TGTGCCAGTAGTACCGGGACTAGCGGGGACCGCACCGGGGAGCTGTTTTTT.

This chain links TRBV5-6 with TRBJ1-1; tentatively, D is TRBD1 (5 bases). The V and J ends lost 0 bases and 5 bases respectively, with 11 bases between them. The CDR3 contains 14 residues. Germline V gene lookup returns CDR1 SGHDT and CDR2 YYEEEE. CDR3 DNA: TGTGCCAGCAGCTTGGGAGGGGCGGGGACTGAAGCTTTCTTT. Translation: CASSLGGAGTEAFF.

The CDR3: CASSQPGQWGDEQFF. The CDR3 DNA reads TGTGCCAGCAGCCAACCGGGACAGTGGGGGGATGAGCAGTTCTTC. J is TRBJ2-1 and V is TRBV5-4; D may be TRBD1 (7 bases). V was pared by 4 bases and J by 8 bases, with 19 bases between. The CDR3 runs to 15 residues. CDR1 and CDR2 (germline): SGHNT, YYREEE (reference sequence).

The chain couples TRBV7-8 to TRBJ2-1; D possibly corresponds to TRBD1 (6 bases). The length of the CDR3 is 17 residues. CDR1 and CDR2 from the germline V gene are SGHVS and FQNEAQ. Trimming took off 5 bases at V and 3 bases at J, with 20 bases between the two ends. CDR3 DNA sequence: TGTGCCAGCAGCCGAGATGTACGGGACATCTACTACAATGAGCAGTTCTTC. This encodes CASSRDVRDIYYNEQFF.

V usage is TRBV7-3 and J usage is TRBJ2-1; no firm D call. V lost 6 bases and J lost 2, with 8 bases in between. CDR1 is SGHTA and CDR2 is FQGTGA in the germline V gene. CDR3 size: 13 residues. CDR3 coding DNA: TGTGCCAGCAGTCTGGGCACCTACAATGAGCAGTTCTTC. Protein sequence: CASSLGTYNEQFF. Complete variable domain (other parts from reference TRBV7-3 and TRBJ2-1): GAGVSQTPSNKVTEKGKYVELRCDPISGHTALYWYRQSLGQGPEFLIYFQGTGAADDSGLPNDRFFAVRPEGSVSTLKIQRTERGDSAVYLCASSLGTYNEQFFGPGTRLTVL.

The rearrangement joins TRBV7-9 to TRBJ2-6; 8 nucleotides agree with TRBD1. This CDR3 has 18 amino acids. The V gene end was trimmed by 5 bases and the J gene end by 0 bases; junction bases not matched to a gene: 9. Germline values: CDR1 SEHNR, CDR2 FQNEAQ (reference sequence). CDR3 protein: CASSTDRALNSGANVLTF. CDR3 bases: TGTGCCAGCAGCACGGACAGGGCTCTAAACTCTGGGGCCAACGTCCTGACTTTC.

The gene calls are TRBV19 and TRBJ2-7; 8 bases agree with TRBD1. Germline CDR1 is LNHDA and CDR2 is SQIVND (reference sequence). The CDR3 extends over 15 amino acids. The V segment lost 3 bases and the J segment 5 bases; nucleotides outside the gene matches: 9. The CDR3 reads CASSIGRDRLHEQYF. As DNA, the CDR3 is TGTGCCAGTAGTATCGGTCGGGACAGGCTCCACGAGCAGTACTTC.

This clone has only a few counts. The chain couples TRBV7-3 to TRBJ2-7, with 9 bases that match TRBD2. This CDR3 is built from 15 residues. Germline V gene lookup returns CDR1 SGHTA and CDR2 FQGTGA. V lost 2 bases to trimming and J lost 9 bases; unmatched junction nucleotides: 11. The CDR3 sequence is CASSLAGDSGSVQYF. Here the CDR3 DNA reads TGTGCCAGCAGCTTAGCGGGTGATAGCGGGAGTGTGCAGTACTTC.